This T cell receptor beta chain comes out of a study of cytomegalovirus exposure and HLA in healthy donors. Trimming took off 4 bases at V and 5 bases at J, with 9 bases between the two ends. The CDR3 spans 12 residues. Germline V gene lookup returns CDR1 SGHNT and CDR2 YYREEE (reference sequence). The PCR made use of 60 Vbeta and 13 Jbeta primers. The repertoire was sequenced with immunoSEQ multiplex PCR; TCRdb's copy has only in-frame clones and lacks some. Its listing shows about 210,000 clones. Sequencing was carried out using PBMCs. This chain connects TRBV5-4 to TRBJ1-2, with TRBD1 as a possible D gene (6 bases). The sequence derives from a woman aged 25 to 39 in good health and CMV-seropositive. CDR3 region: CASSVRGYGYTF. The CDR3 bases are TGTGCCAGCAGCGTCAGGGGATATGGCTACACCTTC.